This T cell receptor beta chain was observed in a study of blood T cell repertoires in COVID-19. Study at large: Sites in the United States, Italy and Spain provided acute and convalescent COVID-19 samples.

From germline, CDR1 is SNHLY and CDR2 FYNNEI. CDR3 size: 16 residues. Trimming at V came to 7 bases and at J to 5 bases, leaving 10 bases not matched to a gene. Per the original methods: Nucleated cell counts were estimated from reference gene primer amplification. The protocol was immunoSEQ multiplex PCR, while the TCRdb copy is restricted to in-frame clones and leaves out a portion. V, J and clone size are those of that table, while D and trimming were read from the DNA. The sample has around 130,000 clones; around 86% are singletons. The origin of this receptor is a human donor in a cohort sampled during active COVID-19. The V gene is TRBV2, the J gene TRBJ2-3; TRBD2 matches 12 bases. Sequencing was carried out using peripheral blood. CDR3 sequence: CASTRASGGAGDTQYF. CDR3 nucleotide sequence: TGTGCCAGCACTAGAGCTAGCGGGGGGGCCGGAGATACGCAGTATTTT.